This T cell receptor beta chain was documented in a study of Graves' ophthalmopathy and Graves' hyperthyroidism. There are 13 residues in the CDR3. With 7 bases clipped from V and 7 bases from J, the junction kept 8 bases outside the gene matches. About this clonotype itself: The antigen remains undetermined.

The authors amplified TCR beta CDR3 regions, and they did so from RNA transcripts for repertoire sequencing. RT-PCR with HTBI primers came first, then second-round multiplex PCR. TCRdb re-derived calls from the multiplex PCR reads in MiXCR, one entry per CDR3 protein. The sample has about 380,000 distinct CDR3 sequences; approximately 15% are singletons. Overall study findings and caveats: Ophthalmopathy and stable hyperthyroidism were discriminated by a 13-signature model, with about 90% sensitivity and 81.08% specificity.

Ineligible for inclusion were patients with other autoimmune diseases, uncontrolled infections, pregnancy or lactation. Clinical symptoms, serum thyroxine, TRAb, thyroid ultrasound and orbital computed tomography formed the basis of diagnosis. The PBMCs originated from more than 8 ml of fresh peripheral blood. The sequence was collected from a woman aged 18-29 years with stable Graves' hyperthyroidism. The chain carries TRBV12-3 or TRBV12-4 and TRBJ1-1, with 8 bases lining up with TRBD1. The sample taken for sequencing was peripheral blood. This CDR3 is CASNRQGNGEAFF. DNA for the CDR3: TGTGCCAGCAATAGACAGGGGAATGGTGAAGCTTTCTTT.